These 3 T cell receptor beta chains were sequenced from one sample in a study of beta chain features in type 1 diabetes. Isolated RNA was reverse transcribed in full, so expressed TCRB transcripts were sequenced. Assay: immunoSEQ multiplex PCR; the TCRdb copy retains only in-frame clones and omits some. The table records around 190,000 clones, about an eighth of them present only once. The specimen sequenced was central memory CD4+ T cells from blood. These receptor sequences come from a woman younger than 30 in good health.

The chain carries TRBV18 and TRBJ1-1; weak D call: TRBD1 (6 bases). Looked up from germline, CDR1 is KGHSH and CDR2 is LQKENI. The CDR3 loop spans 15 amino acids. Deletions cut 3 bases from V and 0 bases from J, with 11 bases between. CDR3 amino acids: CASSPGRTVNTEAFF. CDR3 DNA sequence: TGTGCCAGCTCACCTGGACGGACAGTGAACACTGAAGCTTTCTTT.

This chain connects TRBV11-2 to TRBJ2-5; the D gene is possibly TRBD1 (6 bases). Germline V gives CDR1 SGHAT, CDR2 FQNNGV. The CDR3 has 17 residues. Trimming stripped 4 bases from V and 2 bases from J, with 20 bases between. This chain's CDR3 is CASSSRRGTRVQETQYF. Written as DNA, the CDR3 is TGTGCCAGCAGCTCGCGCAGGGGCACGCGGGTGCAAGAGACCCAGTACTTC. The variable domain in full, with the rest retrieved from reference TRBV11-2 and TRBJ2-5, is EAGVAQSPRYKIIEKRQSVAFWCNPISGHATLYWYQQILGQGPKLLIQFQNNGVVDDSQLPKDRFSAERLKGVDSTLKIQPAKLEDSAVYLCASSSRRGTRVQETQYFGPGTRLLVL.

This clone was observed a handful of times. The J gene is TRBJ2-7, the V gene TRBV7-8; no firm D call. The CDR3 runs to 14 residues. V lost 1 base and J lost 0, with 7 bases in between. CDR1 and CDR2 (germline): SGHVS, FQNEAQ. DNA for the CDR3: TGTGCCAGCAGCTTAGGGCAGTTCTCCTACGAGCAGTACTTC. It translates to CASSLGQFSYEQYF.